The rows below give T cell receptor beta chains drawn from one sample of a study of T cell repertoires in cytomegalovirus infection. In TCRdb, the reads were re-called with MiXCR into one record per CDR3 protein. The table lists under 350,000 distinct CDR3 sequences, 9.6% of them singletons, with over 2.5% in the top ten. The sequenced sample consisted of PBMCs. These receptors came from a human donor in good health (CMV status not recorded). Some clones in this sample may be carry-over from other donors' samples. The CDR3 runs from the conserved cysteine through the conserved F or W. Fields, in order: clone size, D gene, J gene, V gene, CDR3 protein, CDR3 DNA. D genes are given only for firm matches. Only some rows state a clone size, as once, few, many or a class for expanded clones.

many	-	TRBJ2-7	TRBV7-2	CASSFGSSYEQYF	TGTGCCAGCAGCTTTGGGTCCTCCTACGAGCAGTACTTC
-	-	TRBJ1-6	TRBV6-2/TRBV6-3	CASSYRQRMDMSSPLHF	TGTGCCAGCAGTTACAGGCAGAGGATGGACATGTCTTCACCCCTCCACTTT
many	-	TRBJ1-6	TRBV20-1	CSARNVAYNSPLHF	TGCAGTGCTAGAAATGTTGCTTATAATTCACCCCTCCACTTT
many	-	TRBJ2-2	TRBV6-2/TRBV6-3	CASKQGLNTGELFF	TGTGCCAGCAAGCAGGGGCTGAACACCGGGGAGCTGTTTTTT
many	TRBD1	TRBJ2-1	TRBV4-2	CASSLGTGGGNEQFF	TGTGCCAGCAGCCTTGGGACAGGGGGAGGCAATGAGCAGTTCTTC
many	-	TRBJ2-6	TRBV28	CASNPYSGANVLTF	TGTGCCAGCAACCCCTATTCTGGGGCCAACGTCCTGACTTTC
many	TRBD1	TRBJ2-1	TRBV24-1	CATSDPRQGNEQFF	TGTGCCACCAGTGACCCTCGACAGGGCAATGAGCAGTTCTTC
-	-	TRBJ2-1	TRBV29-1	CSVSIESSYNEQFF	TGCAGCGTCTCCATTGAAAGCTCCTACAATGAGCAGTTCTTC
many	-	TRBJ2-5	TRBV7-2	CASSLGPPPKTQYF	TGTGCCAGCAGCTTAGGCCCCCCCCCGAAGACCCAGTACTTC
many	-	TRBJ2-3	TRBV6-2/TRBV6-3	CASSFGLNTQYF	TGTGCCAGCAGCTTCGGACTGAATACGCAGTATTTT
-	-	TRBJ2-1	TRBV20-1	CSARSETYHEQFF	TGCAGTGCTAGAAGCGAGACTTACCATGAGCAGTTCTTC
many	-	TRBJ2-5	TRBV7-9	CASSQMGGWYF	TGTGCCAGCAGCCAAATGGGGGGCTGGTACTTC
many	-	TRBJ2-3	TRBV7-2	CASNGGNTDTQYF	TGTGCCAGCAACGGAGGGAATACAGATACGCAGTATTTT
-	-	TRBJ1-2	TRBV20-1	CSANRHGTVVWGYTF	TGCAGTGCTAATAGACATGGAACCGTTGTTTGGGGCTACACCTTC
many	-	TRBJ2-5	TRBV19	CASSIDSRAQCF	TGTGCCAGTAGTATAGATAGCCGGGCCCAGTGCTTC
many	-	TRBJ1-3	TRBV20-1	CSARDFNRGTGNTIYF	TGCAGTGCTAGAGATTTCAACCGAGGGACTGGAAACACCATATATTTT
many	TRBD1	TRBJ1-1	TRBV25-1	CASTPGTGPYEAFF	TGTGCCAGCACCCCGGGGACAGGGCCCTATGAAGCTTTCTTT
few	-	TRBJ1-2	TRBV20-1	CSAYGRALSGYTF	TGCAGTGCCTATGGGCGGGCGTTGAGTGGCTACACCTTC
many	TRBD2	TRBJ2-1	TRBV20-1	CSARSSGENEQFF	TGCAGTGCTAGAAGCAGCGGGGAAAATGAGCAGTTCTTC
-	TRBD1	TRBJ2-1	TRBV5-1	CASSLDTSGTGQRDRFF	TGCGCCAGCAGCTTGGATACTTCCGGGACAGGTCAAAGGGATCGGTTCTTC
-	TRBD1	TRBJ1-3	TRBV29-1	CSVGDRGSGNTIYF	TGCAGCGTTGGTGACAGGGGGTCTGGAAACACCATATATTTT
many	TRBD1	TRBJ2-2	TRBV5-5	CASSSGQATGELFF	TGTGCCAGCAGCTCGGGACAGGCCACCGGGGAGCTGTTTTTT
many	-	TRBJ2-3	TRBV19	CASSIGLADTQYF	TGTGCCAGTAGTATCGGTTTGGCAGATACGCAGTATTTT
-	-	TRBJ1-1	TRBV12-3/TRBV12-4	CASSPLTLGGDTEAFF	TGTGCCAGCAGTCCCCTAACCTTAGGGGGAGACACTGAAGCTTTCTTT
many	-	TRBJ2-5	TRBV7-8	CASSLGQYVETQYF	TGTGCCAGCAGCTTAGGACAGTACGTCGAGACCCAGTACTTC
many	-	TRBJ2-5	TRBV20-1	CSARMGGPETQYF	TGCAGTGCTAGAATGGGGGGGCCTGAGACCCAGTACTTC
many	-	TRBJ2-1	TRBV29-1	CSVEDPPVQSSYNEQFF	TGCAGCGTTGAAGATCCCCCGGTCCAGAGCTCCTACAATGAGCAGTTCTTC
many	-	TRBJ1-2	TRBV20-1	CSARGNTQGHDYGYTF	TGCAGTGCTAGAGGGAATACACAGGGTCACGACTATGGCTACACCTTC
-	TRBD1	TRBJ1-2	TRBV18	CASSVDRPNYGYTF	TGTGCCAGCTCGGTGGACAGGCCCAACTATGGCTACACCTTC
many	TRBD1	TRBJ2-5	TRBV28	CASSLSGTGFQETQYF	TGTGCCAGCAGTCTCTCCGGGACAGGGTTCCAAGAGACCCAGTACTTC
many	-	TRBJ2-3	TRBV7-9	CASTFKTDTQYF	TGTGCCAGCACGTTTAAGACCGATACGCAGTATTTT
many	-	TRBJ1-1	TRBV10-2	CASSAWRGNEAFF	TGCGCCAGCAGTGCATGGAGGGGGAATGAAGCTTTCTTT
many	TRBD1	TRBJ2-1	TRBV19	CASPVQAGTATYNEQFF	TGTGCCAGTCCTGTCCAAGCCGGGACAGCTACCTACAATGAGCAGTTCTTC
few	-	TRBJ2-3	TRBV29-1	CSVGGLDTQYF	TGCAGCGTTGGGGGGCTGGATACGCAGTATTTT
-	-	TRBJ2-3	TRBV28	CASRGFGYTDTQYF	TGTGCCAGCCGTGGTTTCGGATACACAGATACGCAGTATTTT
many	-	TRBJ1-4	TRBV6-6	CASSYSAGTGEKLFF	TGTGCCAGCAGTTACTCTGCAGGGACGGGAGAAAAACTGTTTTTT
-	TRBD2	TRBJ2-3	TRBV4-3	CASSQERGGLTDTQYF	TGCGCCAGCAGCCAAGAGCGCGGGGGGCTCACAGATACGCAGTATTTT
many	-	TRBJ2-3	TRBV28	CASSFLGAGDTQYF	TGTGCCAGCAGTTTTTTGGGGGCGGGAGATACGCAGTATTTT
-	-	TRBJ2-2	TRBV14	CASTLGGGELFF	TGTGCCAGCACCCTAGGTGGCGGGGAGCTGTTTTTT
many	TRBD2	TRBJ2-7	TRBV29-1	CSVEPAGAYEQYF	TGCAGCGTTGAACCGGCGGGGGCCTACGAGCAGTACTTC
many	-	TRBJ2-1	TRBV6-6	CASSYSRESLRNEQFF	TGTGCCAGCAGTTACTCCCGCGAGTCATTGCGCAATGAGCAGTTCTTC
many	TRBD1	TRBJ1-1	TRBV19	CASSIRPGGLGTEAFF	TGTGCCAGTAGTATACGCCCAGGGGGGCTGGGGACTGAAGCTTTCTTT
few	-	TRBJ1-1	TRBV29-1	CSVGAPGENTEAFF	TGCAGCGTTGGTGCCCCAGGGGAAAACACTGAAGCTTTCTTT